The T cell receptor beta chain described here comes from a study of blood T cell repertoires in COVID-19. The CDR3 runs to 15 residues. After removal of 3 bases from V and 9 bases from J, the junction contained 12 bases not matched to a gene. The germline gives CDR1 GTSNPN, CDR2 SVGIG (reference sequence). Original analysis: How many nucleated cells were present was estimated from reference gene primer amplification. Method: immunoSEQ multiplex PCR; TCRdb's copy keeps in-frame clones and lacks some. Clonal size and the V and J genes are those of that table, whereas D and trimming came from the DNA. The sample includes under 250,000 clones, just under 85% seen only once; the top ten take roughly 8%.

The sequenced sample consisted of peripheral blood. The chain employs TRBV30 and TRBJ1-2; TRBD1 matches 11 bases. The source is a woman aged 45 to 65 with active or convalescent COVID-19. CDR3: CAWSPPGTGGGSYTF. The DNA of the CDR3 is TGTGCCTGGAGCCCACCCGGGACAGGGGGTGGTAGCTACACCTTC. The whole variable domain, filled in from reference TRBV30 and TRBJ1-2, reads SQTIHQWPATLVQPVGSPLSLECTVEGTSNPNLYWYRQAAGRGLQLLFYSVGIGQISSEVPQNLSASRPQDRQFILSSKKLLLSDSGFYLCAWSPPGTGGGSYTFGSGTRLTVV.